The source of this TCR beta chain is a study of beta chain features in type 1 diabetes. Study context: In age, gender and cell yields, patients were similar to healthy donors.

This clone has just a few counts. Expressed TCRB transcripts got sequenced, as all isolated RNA was reverse transcribed. Clones were sequenced by immunoSEQ multiplex PCR, and TCRdb holds only the in-frame ones, with some missing. This table has under 300,000 clones, 25% to 35% appearing once. Trimming removed 4 bases from V and 3 bases from J; junction bases left unmatched: 6. Germline loops: CDR1 SQVTM, CDR2 ANQGSEA. The CDR3 consists of 13 residues. On average, the one heparinised blood draw given by each donor was around 110 mL. Stem cell-like memory, regulatory, central memory and naive CD4+ cells were sorted via CD45RO/CCR7/CD25/CD127/CD95/CD27.

V gene TRBV29-1 combines with J gene TRBJ2-7; 7 bases agree with TRBD1. The specimen sequenced was central memory CD4+ T cells from blood. This TCR was recovered from a man between 25 and 39 years old in good health. The DNA of the CDR3 is TGCAGCGTTGTCAGCAGGGGGAACTACGAGCAGTACTTC. The encoded protein is CSVVSRGNYEQYF.